The rows below give T cell receptor beta chains drawn from one sample of a study of monozygotic twins with inflammatory bowel disease. TCRdb reprocessed the 5' RACE reads; each CDR3 protein has one entry and no DNA is given. The table gives 310,000 or so distinct CDR3 sequences; the top ten clones make up 2% of it. Sequenced input: blood. These TCRs come from a human donor with ulcerative colitis or Crohn's disease, or a healthy co-twin of an affected twin (not recorded which). The CDR3 runs from the conserved cysteine through the conserved F or W.

cdr3_length	v_call	j_call	cdr3_aa
14	TRBV11-2	TRBJ2-2	CASGLGGGTGELFF
13	TRBV2	TRBJ1-1	CASSPDPITEAFF
15	TRBV3-1	TRBJ2-1	CASSQEVSGGHEQFF
14	TRBV6-6	TRBJ2-7	CASSYDGGPYEQYF
13	TRBV5-1	TRBJ2-5	CASSLWGLETQYF
15	TRBV20-1	TRBJ1-1	CSARGIVGAGTEAFF
14	TRBV5-1	TRBJ1-2	CASSWGAGGLMGTF
15	TRBV6-5	TRBJ1-2	CASSYEPGTIYGYAF
19	TRBV4-1	TRBJ2-2	CASSQDGGLAGANTGELFF
13	TRBV2	TRBJ1-2	CASSDIGNYGYTF
13	TRBV5-1	TRBJ1-1	CASSWGAGTEAFF
16	TRBV19	TRBJ2-1	CASSRGTSGRFDEQFF
15	TRBV5-5	TRBJ1-1	CASSSWTVMNTEAFF
12	TRBV5-4	TRBJ1-2	CASSEQNYGYTF
15	TRBV24-1	TRBJ2-2	CATSDGSGSIKELFF